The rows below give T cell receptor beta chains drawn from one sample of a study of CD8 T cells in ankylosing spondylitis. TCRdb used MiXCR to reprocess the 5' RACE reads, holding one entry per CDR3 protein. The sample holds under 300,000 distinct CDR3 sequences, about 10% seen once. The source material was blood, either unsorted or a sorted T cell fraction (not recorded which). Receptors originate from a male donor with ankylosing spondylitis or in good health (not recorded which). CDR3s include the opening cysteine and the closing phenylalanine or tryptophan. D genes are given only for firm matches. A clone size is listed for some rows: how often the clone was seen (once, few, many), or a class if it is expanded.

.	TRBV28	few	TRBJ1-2	TGTGCCAGCAGCGGATCCGGGTTTGGCTACACCTTC	CASSGSGFGYTF
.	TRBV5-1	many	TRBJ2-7	TGCGCCAGCAGCTTGTTAAGGACGGGGGACGCGGAGCAGTACTTC	CASSLLRTGDAEQYF
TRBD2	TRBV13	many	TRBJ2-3	TGTGCCAGCAATTTAGCGGGAGTTCGAGATACGCAGTATTTT	CASNLAGVRDTQYF
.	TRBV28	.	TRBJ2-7	TGTGCCAGCAGTTTATCCCCGGTGGGGGTTTACGAGCAGTACTTC	CASSLSPVGVYEQYF
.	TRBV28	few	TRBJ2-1	TGTGCCAGCGGTTACTACAATGAGCAGTTCTTC	CASGYYNEQFF
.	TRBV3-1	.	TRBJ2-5	TGTGCCAGCAGCGAGAGTCTCGACCGCCAAGAGACCCAGTACTTC	CASSESLDRQETQYF
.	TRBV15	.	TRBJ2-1	TGTGCCACCAGCAGAGATGGAGGAAATGAGCAGTTCTTC	CATSRDGGNEQFF
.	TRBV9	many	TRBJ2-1	TGTGCCAGCAGCGTAGGCCAGGGAAGGGGCAATGAGCAGTTCTTC	CASSVGQGRGNEQFF
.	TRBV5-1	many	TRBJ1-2	TGCGCCAGCAGCTTGGCGGCCCCATCGGGCTACACCTTC	CASSLAAPSGYTF
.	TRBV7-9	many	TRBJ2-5	TGTGCCAGCAGCTCTGGGACGGAGGAGACCCAGTACTTC	CASSSGTEETQYF
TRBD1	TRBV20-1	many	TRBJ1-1	TGCAGTGCTAGAAAGACAGGGAGCATGAACACTGAAGCTTTCTTT	CSARKTGSMNTEAFF
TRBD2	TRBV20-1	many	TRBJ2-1	TGCAGTGCGCCTCTAGCGGGAGACAAGAATGAGCAGTTCTTC	CSAPLAGDKNEQFF
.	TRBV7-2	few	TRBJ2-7	TGTGCCAGCAGCTTAGCGGTGTTCGCCGAGAGCTCCTACGAGCAGTACTTC	CASSLAVFAESSYEQYF
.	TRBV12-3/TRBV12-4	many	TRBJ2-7	TGTGCCAGCAGTCCGATAGCGATGAATACCCCGTGGGGGCAGTACTTC	CASSPIAMNTPWGQYF
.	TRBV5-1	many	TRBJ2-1	TGCGCCAGCCTACCGGAGGGGGGCTCCTACAATGAGCAGTTCTTC	CASLPEGGSYNEQFF
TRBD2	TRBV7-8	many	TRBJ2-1	TGTGCCAGCAGCTTAGGGGGAGGGTGGGCAATCACCTACAATGAGCAGTTCTTC	CASSLGGGWAITYNEQFF
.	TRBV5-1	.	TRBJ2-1	TGCGCCAGCAGTTCCGGCCTATATGAAGAGCAGTTCTTC	CASSSGLYEEQFF
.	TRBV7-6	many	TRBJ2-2	TGTGCCAGCAGCTTGGGCCTCGTTAATGGCGGGGAGCTGTTTTTT	CASSLGLVNGGELFF
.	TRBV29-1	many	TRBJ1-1	TGCAGCGAACGGAGGTCGGGGACTGAAGCTTTCTTT	CSERRSGTEAFF
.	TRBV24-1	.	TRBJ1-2	TGTGCCACCGGCTGCCCAAATGAGGAATGTGGCTACACCTTC	CATGCPNEECGYTF